The clone carrying this T cell receptor (beta chain) was seen more than once but under ten times. The antigen remains unidentified. This specimen comes from a study of beta chain features in type 1 diabetes. Study conclusions and caveats: Within the patient group, naive, central memory and Treg TCRB repertoires appeared more similar to each other than within healthy donors.

The whole isolated RNA underwent reverse transcription, so sequencing captured expressed TCRB transcripts. Profiled with immunoSEQ multiplex PCR; TCRdb holds only in-frame clones, not every one. The sample has around 250,000 clones, less than 35% seen once. Staining for CD45RO/CCR7/CD25/CD127/CD95/CD27 allowed sorting of CD4+ naive, central memory, regulatory and stem cell-like memory cells. V was shortened by 3 bases and J by 9 bases, with 20 bases between the two germline ends. The germline V gene has CDR1 GTSNPN and CDR2 SVGIG (reference sequence). CDR3 length: 14 residues. This clonotype was obtained from a man aged 30 to 45 in good health. The sample comprised central memory CD4+ T cells from blood. The chain links TRBV30 to TRBJ1-2, with no clear D. CDR3 DNA: TGTGCCTGGAGCGGCCGTATTTTCACGAACCGCTACACCTTC. Amino acid sequence: CAWSGRIFTNRYTF.